The clone carrying this T cell receptor beta chain was picked up a small number of times. Its cognate antigen is unknown. This entry comes from a study of identical twins. Template switching introduced a universal primer site, and the cDNA bore unique molecular identifiers. TCRdb itself ran the 5' RACE reads through MiXCR, one entry per CDR3 protein. The repertoire has about 220,000 distinct CDR3 sequences, over 8% of them found once; the top ten carry just over 5%. Study conclusions and caveats: The abundant beta clonotypes from cord blood had fewer insertions, and memory repertoires had none of this.

Per the germline V gene, CDR1 is MNHEY and CDR2 is SMNVEV (reference sequence). V was cut by 2 bases and J by 5 bases, with 6 bases left in between. This CDR3 is 12 amino acids long. This receptor was taken from a woman aged 18-35 years in good health. The chain has TRBV27 and TRBJ2-5; no clear D gene. Material: memory (CD45RO+) T cells sorted from blood. The CDR3 coding sequence is TGTGCCAGCAGTTTACCCGGGGAGACCCAGTACTTC. It translates to CASSLPGETQYF.